This T cell receptor (beta chain) appears in the sequencing data of a study of T cells in Graves' hyperthyroidism and ophthalmopathy. General study points: Most thyroid clonotypes that were expanded above 0.001 also turned up in blood.

Exclusion criteria comprised uncontrolled infection, other autoimmune disease, pregnancy or lactation. The source material, RNA transcripts, was used to amplify TCR beta CDR3 regions. The HTBI primer set was used in a first-round RT-PCR of the TCR CDR3. TCRdb reanalysed the multiplex PCR reads using MiXCR and keeps one entry per CDR3 protein. The data contain 300,000 to 450,000 distinct CDR3 sequences, 15% to 18% of them singletons. This clonotype has just a few counts. The target antigen is unknown. V lost 5 bases, J lost 0 bases, and 7 bases stayed unmatched. Germline assignment: CDR1 MNHEY and CDR2 SVGEGT. CDR3 length equals 16 residues.

Sequencing input: blood. This clonotype was sampled from a woman between 18 and 29 years old with Graves' hyperthyroidism that later progressed to Graves' ophthalmopathy. The chain has TRBV6-2 or TRBV6-3 and TRBJ2-3, with TRBD2 identical over 8 bases. The CDR3 is CASSLMASGSTDTQYF. As DNA, the CDR3 is TGTGCCAGCAGTCTCATGGCTAGCGGGAGCACAGATACGCAGTATTTT.